What follows is one T cell receptor (beta chain) and its context. CDR1 SGHNT and CDR2 YENEEA come from the germline V gene. Germline trimming cut 1 base from V and 4 bases from J; bases unmatched to any gene: 1. The CDR3 length is 14 residues. This sample stems from a study of blood T cell repertoires in COVID-19. Study context: From the United States, Italy and Spain came samples of acute and convalescent COVID-19.

In the source study's methods: Nucleated cell counts were estimated from reference gene primer amplification. Assay: immunoSEQ multiplex PCR; the TCRdb copy retains only in-frame clones and omits some. V and J calls and clone size come straight from that table; D and trimming were deduced from the DNA. The sample records roughly 320,000 clones, around 86% being singletons. The sequence derives from a man aged 25 to 40 who had recovered from COVID-19. The rearrangement joins TRBV11-3 to TRBJ2-3; 8 bases are a match to TRBD2. The sample comprised PBMCs or T cells enriched from blood (not recorded which). The CDR3 loop is CASSLAGGADTQYF. CDR3 coding DNA: TGTGCCAGCAGCTTAGCGGGGGGGGCAGATACGCAGTATTTT. The variable domain in full, completed from reference TRBV11-3 and TRBJ2-3, reads EAGVVQSPRYKIIEKKQPVAFWCNPISGHNTLYWYLQNLGQGPELLIRYENEEAVDDSQLPKDRFSAERLKGVDSTLKIQPAELGDSAVYLCASSLAGGADTQYFGPGTRLTVL.